These 15 T cell receptor beta chains came from one sample sequenced in a study of T-cell memory formation after mild COVID-19. TCRdb independently ran MiXCR on the 5' RACE reads; one entry per CDR3 protein. The sample consists of hundreds of thousands of distinct CDR3 sequences, roughly 26% of them appearing once. Input material: PBMCs or a T cell subset sorted from them (not recorded which). These receptor sequences come from an adult woman who had mild COVID-19 (a few samples of this study predate the infection). Cell type and time point are not known.

The sample holds a few counts of this clonotype. CDR3 nucleotide sequence: TGTGCCAGCACCGTAGCGGGGGGGCGCGTACATGAGCAGTTCTTC. It translates to CASTVAGGRVHEQFF. The rearrangement links TRBV2 to TRBJ2-1; 11 positions agree with TRBD2. CDR1 is SNHLY and CDR2 is FYNNEI in the germline V gene. The trim removed 7 bases at V and 8 bases at J, leaving 10 bases unmatched. This CDR3 comprises 15 residues.

This clonotype showed up just a few times. The V and J genes are TRBV27 and TRBJ2-2; TRBD1 matches at 9 bases. The germline CDR1 and CDR2 sequences are MNHEY and SMNVEV (reference sequence). Trimming cost V 5 bases and J 4 bases; bases outside gene matches: 14. The CDR3 totals 18 residues. For the CDR3, the DNA is TGTGCCAGCAGTCCTACCGCCGGGACAGGGATCGGCACCGGGGAGCTGTTTTTT. Protein sequence: CASSPTAGTGIGTGELFF.

In this sample, this clonotype turned up a few times. J is TRBJ1-1 and V is TRBV7-9, with D perhaps matching TRBD1 (6 bases). CDR3 length equals 15 residues. Germline assignment: CDR1 SEHNR and CDR2 FQNEAQ (reference sequence). V lost 6 bases and J lost 6, with 20 bases in between. The CDR3, as DNA: TGTGCCAGCAGAACCCGGGACAAGCTCTGGGCTGAAGCTTTCTTT. Its translation is CASRTRDKLWAEAFF.

The V gene is TRBV25-1, the J gene TRBJ1-4; D is uncertain. V lost 2 bases and J lost 8, with 15 bases in between. The germline V gene has CDR1 MGHDK and CDR2 SYGVNS. The CDR3 is 15 amino acids. The CDR3 nucleotides read TGTGCCAGCAGTGAAGGAGGCTCCGTGGGCGAAAAACTGTTTTTT. It encodes CASSEGGSVGEKLFF.

The rearrangement uses TRBV23-1 and TRBJ1-5, with D perhaps matching TRBD1 (6 bases). TRBV23-1 is an ORF, with its function uncertain. This CDR3 is 12 amino acids long. The CDR3 DNA follows: TGCCGAGGGACACTTAGCAATCAGCCCCAGCATTTT. Its translation is CRGTLSNQPQHF.

This clonotype was recorded a few times. This chain connects TRBV6-5 to TRBJ2-5, with a weak D call TRBD1 (6 bases). Germline values: CDR1 MNHEY, CDR2 SVGAGI. V lost 2 bases and J 5 bases, leaving 15 bases between the germline ends. The CDR3 spans 15 residues. The CDR3 protein is CASSYGPDRKETQYF. The CDR3 coding sequence is TGTGCCAGCAGTTACGGACCGGACAGAAAGGAGACCCAGTACTTC.

V and J are TRBV19 and TRBJ1-4; no reliable D call. The germline V and J ends were trimmed by 3 bases and 5 bases, with 7 bases remaining between them. Germline V gene lookup returns CDR1 LNHDA and CDR2 SQIVND (reference sequence). The CDR3 has 13 amino acids. This CDR3 is CASSIGRNEKLFF. CDR3 nucleotide sequence: TGTGCCAGTAGTATTGGCAGGAATGAAAAACTGTTTTTT.

The chain couples TRBV9 to TRBJ1-2, with a weak D call TRBD1 (5 bases). The CDR3 is 14 residues long. Germline V gives CDR1 SGDLS, CDR2 YYNGEE. V shed 0 bases and J shed 4 bases, with 10 bases lying between them. CDR3 DNA sequence: TGTGCCAGCAGCGTAGGCCAGGGAGTCTATGGCTACACCTTC. It yields the protein CASSVGQGVYGYTF.

The chain is built from TRBV7-9 and TRBJ1-1, with D uncertain. The CDR3 loop spans 13 amino acids. From germline, CDR1 is SEHNR and CDR2 FQNEAQ (reference sequence). V lost 5 bases and J 5 bases, leaving 12 bases between the germline ends. The CDR3 DNA follows: TGTGCCAGCAGCCCACCGGGGTGGACTGAAGCTTTCTTT. Encoded protein: CASSPPGWTEAFF.

V gene TRBV24-1 combines with J gene TRBJ2-1; weak D call: TRBD2 (5 bases). Trimming left V 7 bases short and J 8 bases short, with 8 bases between. Germline CDR1 KGHDR, CDR2 SFDVKD. The CDR3 contains 11 residues. The CDR3 spells CATSRGYEQFF. As DNA, the CDR3 is TGTGCCACCAGCCGGGGTTATGAGCAGTTCTTC.

This clonotype has a handful of counts. The CDR3 is CASTSNSYEQYF. CDR3 DNA: TGTGCCAGCACTTCAAACTCCTACGAGCAGTACTTC. The chain uses TRBV28 and TRBJ2-7; D remains unclear. CDR3 length equals 12 residues. V lost 7 bases and J lost 0, with 7 bases in between. Germline V lookup: CDR1 MDHEN, CDR2 SYDVKM.

This clonotype was seen only a few times. V usage is TRBV6-5 and J usage is TRBJ1-1; no definite D call. V was pared by 5 bases and J by 1 base, with 8 bases between. The CDR3 is 13 amino acids. Per the germline V gene, CDR1 is MNHEY and CDR2 is SVGAGI. CDR3 in DNA: TGTGCCAGCAGTGCCCCAACGAACACTGAAGCTTTCTTT. Translation: CASSAPTNTEAFF.

This clonotype occurred a few times. The CDR3 sequence: CASSSPLAKRGSYNEQFF. CDR3 bases: TGTGCCAGCAGCAGCCCCCTTGCGAAGCGGGGTTCCTACAATGAGCAGTTCTTC. The chain couples TRBV11-1 to TRBJ2-1, with TRBD2 matching over 7 bases. Trimming removed 5 bases from V and 1 base from J; junction bases left unmatched: 14. CDR1 is SGHAT, CDR2 FQDESV, per germline (reference sequence). The length of the CDR3 is 18 residues.

The table lists this clonotype with a few counts. The genes are TRBV4-2 and TRBJ1-1, with 9 nucleotides matching TRBD1. The V segment lost 1 base and the J segment 4 bases; nucleotides outside the gene matches: 7. Germline V gives CDR1 LGHNA, CDR2 YNFKEQ. This CDR3 has 16 amino acids. CDR3 residues: CASSQGDREVGTEAFF. DNA for the CDR3: TGTGCCAGCAGCCAAGGGGACAGGGAGGTCGGCACTGAAGCTTTCTTT.

Only a few counts were recorded for this clonotype. The gene calls are TRBV4-1 and TRBJ1-1; 7 bases match TRBD1. The CDR3 is 13 residues long. From germline, CDR1 is MGHRA and CDR2 YSYEKL. The ends lost 0 bases at V and 6 bases at J; junction bases unmatched: 1. The CDR3 sequence is CASSQDRGPEAFF. The CDR3 DNA follows: TGCGCCAGCAGCCAAGATAGGGGGCCTGAAGCTTTCTTT.